This TCR beta chain was recorded in a study of shared clonotypes between healthy human individuals. Overall study findings and caveats: Clonotypes that were shared across a handful of donors made up 4% to 6% of naive CD4 clonotypes.

On this clone itself: Its target is unknown.

CDR3 length: 14 amino acids. From germline, CDR1 is SGHTA and CDR2 FQGNSA. The V end lost 5 bases, the J end lost 3 bases, and 13 bases lay between the germline ends. Positive CCR7 selection of CD45RO-negative cells yielded the naive CD8 cells, and terminally differentiated effector memory CD45RA+ cells were excluded. Authors' processing steps: Junction-only sequences without quality scores came from ImmunoSEQ, so filtering differed. Clones were sequenced by immunoSEQ multiplex PCR, and TCRdb holds only the in-frame ones, with some missing. V, J and clone size are those of that table, while D and trimming were read from the DNA. The table lists about 2.1 million clones, roughly 93% of them singletons, with about 1.7% in the top ten.

The sequencing input was naive CD8+ T cells from PBMCs. This rearrangement joins TRBV7-2 to TRBJ1-1, with a weak D call TRBD1 (5 bases). The origin of this receptor is a man between 18 and 35 years old in good health. Some clones in this sample may be carry-over from other donors' samples. In nucleotides, the CDR3 is TGTGCCAGCAGCCCGGGACCGTGGGACACTGAAGCTTTCTTT. This codes for CASSPGPWDTEAFF.